This T cell receptor (beta chain) was profiled in a study of cytomegalovirus exposure and HLA in healthy donors. Healthy individuals who donated bone marrow served as the donors. This PCR relied on a set of 60 Vbeta primers and 13 Jbeta primers. Only in-frame clones appear in the TCRdb table, and some are missing; sequencing was by immunoSEQ multiplex PCR. This sample has around 140,000 clones, with 70% found just once. The germline V gene has CDR1 SGHNT and CDR2 YYREEE (reference sequence). V lost 0 bases, J lost 3 bases, and 6 bases stayed unmatched. CDR3 length equals 17 residues. The sample was PBMCs. The chain couples TRBV5-4 to TRBJ1-4; 9 positions match TRBD1. This receptor was identified in a woman between 55 and 75 years old in good health and CMV-seropositive. CDR3 nucleotides: TGTGCCAGCAGCTTGGGGGGGACAGGGTCGGCTAATGAAAAACTGTTTTTT. Its translation is CASSLGGTGSANEKLFF.